The clone carrying this TCR beta chain ranks as medium-sized. The repertoire came from unfractionated whole blood and reflected all unsorted peripheral T cells. CDR3 size: 15 residues. J was trimmed by 4 bases and V by 3 bases; bases with no gene match: 8. Germline V gene sequence: CDR1 SGHAT, CDR2 FQNNGV. Reverse transcription used roughly 450 ng RNA and constant-region primers for alpha and beta. Each of the alpha and beta chains got its own library through chain-specific third strand synthesis with indices. Each cDNA molecule was barcoded, and a single primer pair amplified each chain. A short first PCR added P5 and P7 adapter elements and a second index. TCRdb itself ran the 5' RACE reads through MiXCR, one entry per CDR3 protein. Counted here are about 13,000 distinct CDR3 sequences, roughly a tenth occurring once; the ten biggest clones make up 6% to 7%. This record comes from a study of HIV-infected patients and healthy controls.

The chain couples TRBV11-2 to TRBJ2-5; 7 nucleotides agree with TRBD2. The TCR was taken from an adult in good health. The sequenced sample consisted of blood. CDR3 amino acids: CASSFLAGGGETQYF. In DNA, the CDR3 is TGTGCCAGCAGCTTCTTAGCGGGTGGGGGAGAGACCCAGTACTTC.